The 29 T cell receptor beta chains listed next were all sequenced from one sample in a study of blood T cell repertoires in COVID-19. TCRdb's table, derived via immunoSEQ multiplex PCR, lists solely in-frame clones and lacks some. Among about 180,000 clones, around 80% were seen once, and the ten largest hold 6% to 7.5%. What was sequenced was peripheral blood. The receptor set was obtained from a man between 65 and 85 years old with active or convalescent COVID-19.

The DNA of the CDR3 is TGTGCCAGCAGCCCCATCCCGGGGGGCCGATTCCGCACAGATACGCAGTATTTT. It codes for CASSPIPGGRFRTDTQYF. The rearrangement uses TRBV9 and TRBJ2-3, with D perhaps matching TRBD2 (7 bases). Germline V gene sequence: CDR1 SGDLS, CDR2 YYNGEE. Trimming took off 4 bases at V and 1 base at J, with 22 bases between the two ends. The CDR3 is 18 residues long.

V usage is TRBV19 and J usage is TRBJ1-5; perhaps TRBD1 as D (5 bases). Trimming removed 5 bases at V and 5 bases at J, with 22 bases between. CDR1 LNHDA and CDR2 SQIVND come from the germline V gene (reference sequence). The CDR3 totals 17 residues. The CDR3 DNA reads TGTGCCAGTAGTCCGTCTCGCGCCGGAGGGGACTATCAGCCCCAGCATTTT. Amino acids: CASSPSRAGGDYQPQHF.

This clone was observed a single time. The rearrangement joins TRBV25-1 to TRBJ2-1; 8 nucleotides agree with TRBD1. The CDR3 runs 12 residues. Trimming removed 6 bases from V and 15 bases from J; junction bases left unmatched: 10. CDR1 MGHDK and CDR2 SYGVNS come from the germline V gene. Written as DNA, the CDR3 is TGTGCCAGCAGACCACACCCAGGGGGCCTGTTCTTC. Its translation: CASRPHPGGLFF.

The rearrangement links TRBV5-1 to TRBJ1-2; 7 bases are a match to TRBD1. From germline, CDR1 is SGHRS and CDR2 YFSETQ. V trimming: 2 bases; J trimming: 1 base; junction bases outside the gene matches: 5. This CDR3 is built from 15 residues. In DNA form, the CDR3 reads TGCGCCAGCAGCTTAACAGGGGTTAATAACTATGGCTACACCTTC. Its protein product is CASSLTGVNNYGYTF.

The chain carries TRBV6-1 and TRBJ1-5; D might be TRBD1 (5 bases). V lost 0 bases and J 6 bases, leaving 12 bases between the germline ends. The CDR3 has 15 amino acids. CDR1 and CDR2 (germline): MNHNS, SASEGT. As DNA, the CDR3 is TGTGCCAGCAGTGAAGCACGGAGGGGTGGTCAGCCCCAGCATTTT. Residues: CASSEARRGGQPQHF.

The chain couples TRBV5-6 to TRBJ2-3, with 9 bases fitting TRBD2. V was clipped by 4 bases and J by 2 bases; unmatched bases: 8. Germline values: CDR1 SGHDT, CDR2 YYEEEE. The CDR3 is 16 residues long. The CDR3 DNA sequence: TGTGCCAGCAGCCCGAGCGGGAGGCCCGCCACAGATACGCAGTATTTT. Translating it yields CASSPSGRPATDTQYF.

The V gene is TRBV5-3, the J gene TRBJ2-3, with D possibly being TRBD2 (6 bases). TRBV5-3 is reported as an ORF; its role is uncertain. The CDR3 extends over 18 amino acids. The germline V and J ends were trimmed by 2 bases and 2 bases, with 21 bases remaining between them. The CDR3 DNA sequence: TGTGCCAGAAGCTTACTCCCACTCCCTAGCGCCCTCACAGATACGCAGTATTTT. Its translation: CARSLLPLPSALTDTQYF.

This chain connects TRBV4-1 to TRBJ2-7; TRBD1 matches 9 bases. The J segment lost 2 bases and the V segment lost 1 base, leaving 0 bases of the junction unmatched. The CDR3 spans 14 residues. The germline CDR1 and CDR2 sequences are MGHRA and YSYEKL. In DNA form, the CDR3 reads TGCGCCAGCAGCCAAGGGGACAGGGCCTACGAGCAGTACTTC. Amino acid sequence: CASSQGDRAYEQYF.

The gene calls are TRBV4-1 and TRBJ2-1, with TRBD2 matching 9 bases. This CDR3 has 16 residues. V was clipped by 0 bases and J by 9 bases; unmatched bases: 9. The germline V gene encodes CDR1 MGHRA and CDR2 YSYEKL. The CDR3 reads CASSQDGGGAVGEQFF. In DNA, the CDR3 is TGCGCCAGCAGCCAAGATGGCGGGGGGGCCGTTGGTGAGCAGTTCTTC.

This clone was picked up a small number of times. This chain links TRBV2 with TRBJ1-1, with TRBD1 identical over 8 bases. Unmatched junction bases numbered 18, after V lost 7 bases and J lost 11 bases. Germline V gene sequence: CDR1 SNHLY, CDR2 FYNNEI. This CDR3 region has 15 residues. The CDR3 sequence: CASTPKIPDRGEAFF. CDR3 bases: TGTGCCAGCACCCCCAAAATACCCGACAGGGGAGAGGCTTTCTTT.

The V and J genes are TRBV19 and TRBJ1-4; 8 bases line up with TRBD1. V dropped 8 bases and J dropped 7; count of bases not matched to a gene: 9. The CDR3 consists of 14 residues. Per germline, CDR1 LNHDA and CDR2 SQIVND (reference sequence). The CDR3 DNA reads TGTGCCAGTTCCTTACGACAGGGGAGTGAAAAACTGTTTTTT. Translating it yields CASSLRQGSEKLFF. The full variable domain, rest sourced from reference TRBV19 and TRBJ1-4, is DGGITQSPKYLFRKEGQNVTLSCEQNLNHDAMYWYRQDPGQGLRLIYYSQIVNDFQKGDIAEGYSVSREKKESFPLTVTSAQKNPTAFYLCASSLRQGSEKLFFGSGTQLSVL.

The rearrangement links TRBV6-5 to TRBJ1-5; 8 positions match TRBD1. CDR3 length: 13 residues. The V segment lost 6 bases and the J segment 5 bases; nucleotides outside the gene matches: 3. Per germline, CDR1 MNHEY and CDR2 SVGAGI. The CDR3 bases are TGTGCCAGCAGGTCGACAGGGGATCAGCCCCAGCATTTT. It is translated as CASRSTGDQPQHF.

DNA of the CDR3: TGTGCCAGCAGCCTTAGCGGGAGCGACCACAATGAGCAGTTCTTC. The encoded protein is CASSLSGSDHNEQFF. The chain couples TRBV7-3 to TRBJ2-1; 9 positions agree with TRBD2. Germline CDR1 and CDR2: SGHTA and FQGTGA. This CDR3 has 15 amino acids. V shed 5 bases and J 5 bases; nucleotides not matched to a gene: 7.

The J gene is TRBJ2-7, the V gene TRBV6-5, with TRBD1 as a possible D gene (5 bases). This CDR3 has 14 residues. Per the germline V gene, CDR1 is MNHEY and CDR2 is SVGAGI. Between the trimmed V and J ends, which lost 6 bases and 3 bases, there was a span of 15 bases. The CDR3 bases are TGTGCCAGCAGAAATACAGGACACTTCTACGAGCAGTACTTC. Its protein product is CASRNTGHFYEQYF.

The rearrangement joins TRBV6-5 to TRBJ2-2, with 8 positions matching TRBD1. Germline trimming cut 10 bases from V and 6 bases from J; bases unmatched to any gene: 4. Germline CDR1 reads MNHEY; CDR2 reads SVGAGI. CDR3 size: 12 residues. CDR3 sequence reads: CATGQGPGELFF. CDR3 coding DNA: TGTGCCACCGGACAGGGACCCGGGGAGCTGTTTTTT.

The rearrangement uses TRBV27 and TRBJ1-3; 11 bases are shared with TRBD1. The CDR3 spans 16 residues. Germline V CDR1 and CDR2: MNHEY, SMNVEV (reference sequence). V gave up 6 bases and J gave up 3 bases; unmatched junction bases: 7. The CDR3 is CASSRGTGGYGNTIYF. The CDR3 nucleotides read TGTGCCAGCAGCCGTGGGACAGGGGGTTATGGAAACACCATATATTTT.

The chain links TRBV7-2 to TRBJ1-1; D uncertain. The germline V gene encodes CDR1 SGHTA and CDR2 FQGNSA. This CDR3 has 14 amino acids. The germline V and J ends were trimmed by 2 bases and 7 bases, with 14 bases remaining between them. The CDR3 DNA sequence: TGTGCCAGCAGCTTACCACTCCTCGGTGGTGAAGCTTTCTTT. Its translation is CASSLPLLGGEAFF.

The rearrangement links TRBV30 to TRBJ2-3, with 8 bases identical to TRBD2. The length of the CDR3 is 14 residues. Germline assignment: CDR1 GTSNPN and CDR2 SVGIG (reference sequence). J was trimmed by 6 bases and V by 4 bases; bases with no gene match: 9. CDR3 sequence: CAWTFGGERDTQYF. CDR3 DNA: TGTGCCTGGACTTTCGGGGGGGAAAGGGATACGCAGTATTTT. The full variable domain, completed using reference TRBV30 and TRBJ2-3, is SQTIHQWPATLVQPVGSPLSLECTVEGTSNPNLYWYRQAAGRGLQLLFYSVGIGQISSEVPQNLSASRPQDRQFILSSKKLLLSDSGFYLCAWTFGGERDTQYFGPGTRLTVL.

V gene TRBV12-5 combines with J gene TRBJ1-2, with 8 bases identical to TRBD1. The trim removed 3 bases at V and 3 bases at J, leaving 6 bases unmatched. Germline V gene sequence: CDR1 LGHNT, CDR2 FRNRAP. The CDR3 extends over 15 amino acids. CDR3: CASGLSGGVDYGYTF. The CDR3 DNA is TGTGCTAGTGGTTTATCAGGGGGCGTGGACTATGGCTACACCTTC.

V gene TRBV3-1 (or the pseudogene TRBV3-2) combines with J gene TRBJ1-2, with D perhaps matching TRBD1 (5 bases). The V end lost 4 bases, the J end lost 4 bases, and 13 bases lay between the germline ends. Germline loops: CDR1 LGHDT, CDR2 YNNKEL (reference sequence). This CDR3 region has 14 residues. The DNA for the CDR3 is TGTGCCAGCAGCCGTACGACAGCCGGCTATGGCTACACCTTC. It specifies CASSRTTAGYGYTF.

The rearrangement uses TRBV30 and TRBJ1-6, with a possible D match to TRBD1 (5 bases). The V gene lost 2 bases and the J gene lost 6 bases, with 17 bases spanning the gap. The CDR3 extends over 16 amino acids. CDR1 is GTSNPN, CDR2 SVGIG, per germline (reference sequence). CDR3 sequence (DNA): TGTGCCTGGAGTTCACAGAGACAGTCCATTAATTCACCCCTCCACTTT. Amino acids: CAWSSQRQSINSPLHF.

This clone has a handful of counts. Other DNA sequences in this specimen translate into the identical CDR3. The genes are TRBV7-2 and TRBJ2-1, with 8 bases lining up with TRBD2. The V and J ends lost 5 bases and 0 bases, in that order; junction bases with no gene match: 6. Germline V gene lookup returns CDR1 SGHTA and CDR2 FQGNSA. CDR3 length equals 16 residues. The CDR3 DNA reads TGTGCCAGCAGCCCCCCGGGAGGGAGCTCCTACAATGAGCAGTTCTTC. Encoded protein: CASSPPGGSSYNEQFF. The full variable domain, its missing parts supplied by reference TRBV7-2 and TRBJ2-1, is GAGVSQSPSNKVTEKGKDVELRCDPISGHTALYWYRQSLGQGLEFLIYFQGNSAPDKSGLPSDRFSAERTGGSVSTLTIQRTQQEDSAVYLCASSPPGGSSYNEQFFGPGTRLTVL.

The genes are TRBV2 and TRBJ2-7, with 9 bases aligning to TRBD2. V dropped 3 bases and J dropped 3; count of bases not matched to a gene: 6. The CDR3 covers 15 residues. Germline assignment: CDR1 SNHLY and CDR2 FYNNEI. CDR3 sequence: CASSEGSGRFYEQYF. The DNA for the CDR3 is TGTGCCAGCAGTGAGGGGAGCGGGAGGTTCTACGAGCAGTACTTC. The variable domain in full, with the rest retrieved from reference TRBV2 and TRBJ2-7, is EPEVTQTPSHQVTQMGQEVILRCVPISNHLYFYWYRQILGQKVEFLVSFYNNEISEKSEIFDDQFSVERPDGSNFTLKIRSTKLEDSAMYFCASSEGSGRFYEQYFGPGTRLTVT.

The chain recombines TRBV7-9 with TRBJ2-2; D is possibly TRBD1 (6 bases). Germline V gene lookup returns CDR1 SEHNR and CDR2 FQNEAQ (reference sequence). The CDR3 is made up of 14 amino acids. V lost 3 bases, J lost 6 bases, and 11 bases lay in between. The CDR3 nucleotides read TGTGCCAGCAGCTTTCAGGGGTCCCCCGGGGAGCTGTTTTTT. It codes for CASSFQGSPGELFF.

The V call is TRBV18, the J call TRBJ2-1, with TRBD2 identical over 7 bases. Germline V lookup: CDR1 KGHSH, CDR2 LQKENI. V was clipped by 1 base and J by 12 bases; unmatched bases: 6. This CDR3 spans 13 amino acids. The CDR3 sequence: CASSPLAGEGQFF. CDR3 coding DNA: TGTGCCAGCTCACCACTGGCGGGAGAGGGGCAGTTCTTC.

The genes are TRBV3-1 (or the pseudogene TRBV3-2) and TRBJ2-7; possible D gene TRBD2, 5 bases. The V and J ends lost 0 bases and 7 bases respectively, with 10 bases between them. This CDR3 region has 13 residues. In germline, CDR1 is LGHDT, CDR2 YNNKEL (reference sequence). The CDR3 DNA is TGTGCCAGCAGCCAAGATCGGGGTTGGGAGCAGTACTTC. It codes for CASSQDRGWEQYF.

This rearrangement joins TRBV6-5 to TRBJ2-1; 7 positions match TRBD1. Germline trimming cut 0 bases from V and 3 bases from J; bases unmatched to any gene: 2. Germline V CDR1 and CDR2: MNHEY, SVGAGI. The CDR3 is 15 amino acids. The CDR3 reads CASSYSGTVYNEQFF. CDR3 DNA: TGTGCCAGCAGTTACTCCGGGACAGTCTACAATGAGCAGTTCTTC.

This chain connects TRBV2 to TRBJ1-4; maybe TRBD1 (5 bases). Germline V CDR1 and CDR2: SNHLY, FYNNEI. The CDR3 contains 14 residues. The V gene lost 7 bases and the J gene lost 2 bases, with 11 bases spanning the gap. The CDR3 spells CASTLQDTNEKLFF. The CDR3 DNA is TGTGCCAGCACCTTACAGGACACTAATGAAAAACTGTTTTTT. The variable domain in full, completed from reference TRBV2 and TRBJ1-4, reads EPEVTQTPSHQVTQMGQEVILRCVPISNHLYFYWYRQILGQKVEFLVSFYNNEISEKSEIFDDQFSVERPDGSNFTLKIRSTKLEDSAMYFCASTLQDTNEKLFFGSGTQLSVL.

The V and J genes are TRBV28 and TRBJ2-2; D is ambiguous. Trimming pared 8 bases from V and 0 bases from J, leaving 13 bases between. This CDR3 has 15 residues. Germline V gives CDR1 MDHEN, CDR2 SYDVKM. The CDR3 DNA follows: TGTGCCAGCTGCATTCTTCAGTCGAACACCGGGGAGCTGTTTTTT. Protein sequence: CASCILQSNTGELFF.